The entry that follows covers one T cell receptor (beta chain) sequence. The antigen remains undetermined. After template switching added a universal primer site, the resulting cDNA carried unique molecular identifiers. From the 5' RACE reads, TCRdb called clonotypes with MiXCR, one entry per CDR3 protein. The sample includes around 490,000 distinct CDR3 sequences, 13% to 15% of them seen just once. This entry is derived from a study of identical twins. Study observations and caveats: Out-of-frame alpha sequences shared between twins exhibited an excess of low generation probability.

The CDR3 totals 12 residues. CDR1 and CDR2 from the germline V gene are DFQATT and SNEGSKA (reference sequence). Between the trimmed V and J ends, which lost 0 bases and 12 bases, there was a span of 12 bases. The data also belong to a second study, concerning yellow fever vaccine responses in identical twins.

This chain joins TRBV20-1 and TRBJ2-1; D not resolved. The sequence came from a woman aged 18-30 years in good health. Sequenced material: CD4+ T cells sorted from blood. CDR3 protein: CSAREGGTRQFF. The CDR3 DNA sequence: TGCAGTGCTAGAGAGGGTGGAACCAGGCAGTTCTTC.